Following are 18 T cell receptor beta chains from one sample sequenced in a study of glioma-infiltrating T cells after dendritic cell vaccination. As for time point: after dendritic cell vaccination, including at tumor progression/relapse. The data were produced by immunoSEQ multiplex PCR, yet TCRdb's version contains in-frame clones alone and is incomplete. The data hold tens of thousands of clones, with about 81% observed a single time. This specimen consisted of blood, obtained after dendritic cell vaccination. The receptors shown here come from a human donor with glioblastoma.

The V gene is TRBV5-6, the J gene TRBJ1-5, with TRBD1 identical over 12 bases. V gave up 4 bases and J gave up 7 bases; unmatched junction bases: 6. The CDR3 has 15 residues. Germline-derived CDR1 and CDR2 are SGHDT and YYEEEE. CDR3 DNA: TGTGCCAGCAGCCAGGGGGACAGGGGGCAACAGCCCCAGCATTTT. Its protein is CASSQGDRGQQPQHF.

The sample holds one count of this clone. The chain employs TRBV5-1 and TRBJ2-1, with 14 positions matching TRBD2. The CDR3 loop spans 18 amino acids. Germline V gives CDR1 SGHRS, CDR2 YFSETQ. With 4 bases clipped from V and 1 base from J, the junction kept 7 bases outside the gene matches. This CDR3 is CASSGRLAGGQSYNEQFF. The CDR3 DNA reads TGCGCCAGCAGCGGCCGACTAGCGGGAGGGCAATCCTACAATGAGCAGTTCTTC.

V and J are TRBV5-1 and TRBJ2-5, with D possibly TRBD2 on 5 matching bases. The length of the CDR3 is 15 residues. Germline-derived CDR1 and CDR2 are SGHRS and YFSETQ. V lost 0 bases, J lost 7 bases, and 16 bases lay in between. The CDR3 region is CASSLVGSEVSTQYF. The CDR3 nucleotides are TGCGCCAGCAGCTTGGTGGGGTCGGAGGTATCGACCCAGTACTTC.

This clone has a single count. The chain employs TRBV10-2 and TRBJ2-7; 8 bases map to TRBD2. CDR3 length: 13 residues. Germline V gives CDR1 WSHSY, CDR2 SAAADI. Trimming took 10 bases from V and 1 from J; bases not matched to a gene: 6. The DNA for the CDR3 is TGCGCCACCTCCTTAGCGGGATCCTACGAGCAGTACGTC. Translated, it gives CATSLAGSYEQYV.

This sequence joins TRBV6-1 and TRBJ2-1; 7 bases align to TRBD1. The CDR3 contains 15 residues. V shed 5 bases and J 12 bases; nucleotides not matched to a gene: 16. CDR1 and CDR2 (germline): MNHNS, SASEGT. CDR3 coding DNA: TGTGCCAGCAGTAAAACTACAGGGGAAGTATTGTGGCAGTTCTTC. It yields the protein CASSKTTGEVLWQFF.

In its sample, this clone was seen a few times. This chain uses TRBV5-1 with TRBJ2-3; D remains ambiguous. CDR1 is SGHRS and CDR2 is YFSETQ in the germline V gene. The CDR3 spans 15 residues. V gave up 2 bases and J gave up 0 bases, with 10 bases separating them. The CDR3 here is CASSFRGPSTDTQYF. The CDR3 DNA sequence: TGCGCCAGCAGCTTCCGTGGGCCAAGCACAGATACGCAGTATTTT. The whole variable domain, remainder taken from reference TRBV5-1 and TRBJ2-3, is KAGVTQTPRYLIKTRGQQVTLSCSPISGHRSVSWYQQTPGQGLQFLFEYFSETQRNKGNFPGRFSGRQFSNSRSEMNVSTLELGDSALYLCASSFRGPSTDTQYFGPGTRLTVL.

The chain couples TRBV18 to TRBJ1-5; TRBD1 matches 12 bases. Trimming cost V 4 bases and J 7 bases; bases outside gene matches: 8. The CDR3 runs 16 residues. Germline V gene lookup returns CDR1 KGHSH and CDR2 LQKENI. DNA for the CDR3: TGTGCCAGCTCACTGCCCGGGACAGGGGGCCGCCAGCCCCAGCATTTT. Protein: CASSLPGTGGRQPQHF.

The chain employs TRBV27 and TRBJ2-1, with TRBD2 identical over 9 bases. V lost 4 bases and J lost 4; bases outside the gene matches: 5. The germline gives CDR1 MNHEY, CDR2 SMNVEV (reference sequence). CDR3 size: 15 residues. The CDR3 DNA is TGTGCCAGCAGTTCTACAGCGGGAGGATACAATGAGCAGTTCTTC. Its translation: CASSSTAGGYNEQFF.

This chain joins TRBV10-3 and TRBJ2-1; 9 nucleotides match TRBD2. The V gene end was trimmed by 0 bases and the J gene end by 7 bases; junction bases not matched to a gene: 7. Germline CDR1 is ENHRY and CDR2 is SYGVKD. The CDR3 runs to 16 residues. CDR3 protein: CAISESSRGGRNEQFF. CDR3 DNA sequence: TGTGCCATCAGTGAGTCGTCGCGGGGGGGCAGGAATGAGCAGTTCTTC.

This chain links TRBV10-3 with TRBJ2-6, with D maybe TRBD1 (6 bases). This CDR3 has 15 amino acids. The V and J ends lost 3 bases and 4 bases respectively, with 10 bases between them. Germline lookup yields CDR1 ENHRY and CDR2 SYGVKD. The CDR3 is CAISETGPGANVLTF. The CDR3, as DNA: TGTGCCATCAGTGAAACAGGGCCCGGGGCCAACGTCCTGACTTTC.

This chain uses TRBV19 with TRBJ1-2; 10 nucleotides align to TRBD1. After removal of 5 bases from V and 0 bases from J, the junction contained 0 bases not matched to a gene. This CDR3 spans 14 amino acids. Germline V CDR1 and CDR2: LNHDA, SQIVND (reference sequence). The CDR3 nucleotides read TGTGCCAGTAGTGGACAGGGGGCTAACTATGGCTACACCTTC. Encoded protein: CASSGQGANYGYTF.

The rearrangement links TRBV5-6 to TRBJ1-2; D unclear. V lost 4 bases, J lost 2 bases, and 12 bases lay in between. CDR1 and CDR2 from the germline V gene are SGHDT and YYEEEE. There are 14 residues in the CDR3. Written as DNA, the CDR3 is TGTGCCAGCAGCCCCCTTGGAGTGAACTATGGCTACACCTTC. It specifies CASSPLGVNYGYTF.

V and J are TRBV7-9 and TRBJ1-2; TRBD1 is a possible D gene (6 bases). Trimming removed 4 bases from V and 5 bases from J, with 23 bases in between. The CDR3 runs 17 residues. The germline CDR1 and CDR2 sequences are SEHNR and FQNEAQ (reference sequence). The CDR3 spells CASSSITPRGLGYGYTF. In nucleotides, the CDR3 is TGTGCCAGCAGCTCGATTACGCCGAGGGGGTTGGGGTATGGCTACACCTTC.

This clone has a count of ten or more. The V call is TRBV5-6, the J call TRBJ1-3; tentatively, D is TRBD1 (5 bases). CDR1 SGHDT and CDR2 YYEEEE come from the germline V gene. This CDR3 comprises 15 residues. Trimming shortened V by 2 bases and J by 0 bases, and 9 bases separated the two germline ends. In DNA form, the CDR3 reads TGTGCCAGCAGCTTTTATGACAGCTCTGGAAACACCATATATTTT. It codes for CASSFYDSSGNTIYF. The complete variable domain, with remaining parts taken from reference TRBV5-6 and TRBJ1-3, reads DAGVTQSPTHLIKTRGQQVTLRCSPKSGHDTVSWYQQALGQGPQFIFQYYEEEERQRGNFPDRFSGHQFPNYSSELNVNALLLGDSALYLCASSFYDSSGNTIYFGEGSWLTVV.

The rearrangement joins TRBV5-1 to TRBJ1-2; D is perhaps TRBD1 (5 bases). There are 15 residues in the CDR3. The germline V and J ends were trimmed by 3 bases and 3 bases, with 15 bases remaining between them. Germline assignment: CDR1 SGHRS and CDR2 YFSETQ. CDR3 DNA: TGCGCCAGCAGCTGGGGGGACGGGGCATACTATGGCTACACCTTC. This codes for CASSWGDGAYYGYTF.

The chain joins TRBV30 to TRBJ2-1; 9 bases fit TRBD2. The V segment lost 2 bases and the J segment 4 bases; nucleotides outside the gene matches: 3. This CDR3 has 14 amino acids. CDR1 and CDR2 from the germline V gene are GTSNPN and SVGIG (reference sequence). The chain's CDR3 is CAWSPTSGYNEQFF. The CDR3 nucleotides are TGTGCCTGGAGTCCCACTAGCGGGTACAATGAGCAGTTCTTC.

The CDR3 DNA reads TGTGCCAGCAACGGGCGGGGGGGTTACAATGAGCAGTTCTTC. Translation gives CASNGRGGYNEQFF. The chain combines TRBV13 with TRBJ2-1; 9 bases are a match to TRBD2. The trim removed 7 bases at V and 4 bases at J, leaving 5 bases unmatched. The CDR3 loop spans 14 amino acids. Germline-derived CDR1 and CDR2 are PRHDT and FYEKMQ (reference sequence).

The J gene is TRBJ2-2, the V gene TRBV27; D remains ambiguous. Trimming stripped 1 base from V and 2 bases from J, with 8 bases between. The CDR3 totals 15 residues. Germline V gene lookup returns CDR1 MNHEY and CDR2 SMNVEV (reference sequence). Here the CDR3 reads CASSLLRLNTGELFF. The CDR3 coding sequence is TGTGCCAGCAGTTTATTGCGACTCAACACCGGGGAGCTGTTTTTT.